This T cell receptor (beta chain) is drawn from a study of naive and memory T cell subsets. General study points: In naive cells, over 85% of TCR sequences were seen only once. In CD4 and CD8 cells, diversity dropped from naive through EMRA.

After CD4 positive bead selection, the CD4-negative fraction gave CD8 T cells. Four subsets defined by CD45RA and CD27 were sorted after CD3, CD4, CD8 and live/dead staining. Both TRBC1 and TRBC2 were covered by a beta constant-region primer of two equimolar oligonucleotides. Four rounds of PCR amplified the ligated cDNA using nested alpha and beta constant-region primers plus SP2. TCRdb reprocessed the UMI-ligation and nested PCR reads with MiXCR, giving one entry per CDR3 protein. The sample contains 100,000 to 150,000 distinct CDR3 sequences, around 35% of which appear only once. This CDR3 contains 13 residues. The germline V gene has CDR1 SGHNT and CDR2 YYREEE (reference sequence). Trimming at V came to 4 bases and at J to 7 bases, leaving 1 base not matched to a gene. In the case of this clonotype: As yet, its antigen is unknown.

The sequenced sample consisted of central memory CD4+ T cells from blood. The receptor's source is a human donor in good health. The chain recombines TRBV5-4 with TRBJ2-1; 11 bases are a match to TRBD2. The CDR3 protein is CASSLAGGNEQFF. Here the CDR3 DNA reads TGTGCCAGCAGCCTAGCGGGAGGTAATGAGCAGTTCTTC.